The entry below describes one T cell receptor beta chain. Its antigen is unidentified. The data originate from a study of T cells in localized non-small cell lung cancer. Points from the study as a whole: With higher T cell density in blood came longer overall survival. Heterogeneity cannot be ruled out, as sequencing used one tumor region only. There were a median roughly 59 of the top 100 tumor clones appearing in adjacent lung. The greatest T cell clonality was found in uninvolved adjacent lung (higher than in tumor).

Germline CDR1 KGHSH, CDR2 LQKENI. The germline V and J ends were trimmed by 3 bases and 4 bases, with 16 bases remaining between them. The CDR3 is 16 amino acids. Data came from immunoSEQ multiplex PCR; TCRdb stores just in-frame clones and leaves some out. Of approximately 28,000 clones in the sample, more than 65% were seen once. This sequence was found in a man aged 35 to 70 with stage III lung adenocarcinoma. This chain joins TRBV18 and TRBJ1-3; D is possibly TRBD1 (5 bases). Specimen: peripheral blood mononuclear cells, collected before any cancer treatment. For the CDR3, the DNA is TGTGCCAGCTCACCCGCCCAGGGTTGGTCCGGAAACACCATATATTTT. Translated, it gives CASSPAQGWSGNTIYF.